The text below deals with one T cell receptor (beta chain). Its target antigen remains unknown. There are no base qualities to consult, and no much larger clone falls within one base. The immunoSEQ Assay, a bias-controlled multiplex PCR, was used to amplify TCRbeta CDR3 regions from genomic DNA. As for how the authors treated the data: The number of nucleated cells in each sample was estimated from the amplification of reference gene primers within the assay. To quantify the absolute abundance of each unique TCRbeta CDR3 rearrangement, sequence reads were collapsed and filtered. Productive Simpson clonality was computed per sample as the square root of Simpson's diversity index over productive rearrangements. TCRdb took over this immuneACCESS table, retaining in-frame rearrangements with V and J assigned. Such tables are incomplete; in checked studies, under half of the missing clones stem from an unresolved V gene, and the remainder is unexplained. That table supplies the V and J calls and clone size; D and trimming were determined from the DNA. This sample holds 65,000 to 75,000 clones; roughly four fifths were observed only once. Less than 45% of the sample is held by the ten biggest clonotypes.

The source of the sample is a study of blood T cell repertoires in COVID-19 (dated by TCRdb to about 2020). At the level of the whole study: Samples covering the acute and convalescent phases of COVID-19 were provided by collaborators in the United States, Italy and Spain. The prospective study material was composed of cDNA or gDNA derived from T cells, B-cell-depleted T cells, or PBMCs. HLA class I and class II types, where available, came from metadata supplied by the sample provider rather than from assay-based typing. The sample metadata nearly always contained a de-identified subject ID, COVID-19 status, age in years and sex. The samples were drawn from the first 160 participants of the ongoing ImmuneRACE study and from 950 to 1,500 subjects provided by 6 global collaborators. The dataset comprised deeply sampled blood TCRbeta repertoires from subjects exposed to, actively infected with, or recovered from COVID-19. The repertoires were made available in a free public database intended to serve as a resource for research on the immune response to SARS-CoV-2.

The collaborating institutions used their own protocols to collect whole blood in K2EDTA tubes. For TCRbeta analysis, collaborators shipped samples in one of three forms: frozen whole blood, isolated PBMCs, or DNA extracted from either of those sample types. The CDR3 holds 19 amino acids from the cysteine to the phenylalanine. Here the CDR3 DNA is all that survives: 57 bases in frame from base 1. Reading the germline V gene gives CDR1 KGHDR and CDR2 SFDVKD. V has 1 base trimmed and J has 6 bases trimmed; junction bases matching no gene number 15. Study-wide findings and limitations: The amount of clinical and demographic metadata varied by source and participant and was provided uncurated.

The material sequenced was peripheral blood. This chain is built from TRBV24-1 and TRBJ2-3, and 10 bases in between align with TRBD2. The TCR originated in a man of 80 years or more with acute or convalescent COVID-19. Here is the DNA: TGTGCCACCAGTGATTTCCGCCGGGACAGGCATAGCGGGAGGGATACGCAGTATTTT. Its protein product is CATSDFRRDRHSGRDTQYF.